The next 15 T cell receptor beta chains were all read from a single sample in a study of blood T cells in healthy people across ages. Combining a sample-barcoded 5' primer with a J-beta primer mix, a second PCR ran for roughly 7 to 12 cycles. TCRdb re-called the 5' RACE reads through MiXCR, storing one row per CDR3 protein. Altogether around 940,000 distinct CDR3 sequences are present, just over 50% being singletons, with the ten largest covering roughly 23%. Specimen: blood. These receptors were taken from a woman aged 60 to 75 in good health.

V is TRBV2 and J is TRBJ2-4, with 9 bases aligning to TRBD1. With the DNA end fitting TRBJ2-7 better, the J assignment may be wrong. The CDR3 contains 16 residues. Germline CDR1 is SNHLY and CDR2 is FYNNEI. CDR3 sequence (DNA): TGTGCCAGCAGTGAATGGCCGGGACAGGGCTCCTACGAGCAGTACTTC. Translation: CASSEWPGQGSYEQYF.

The J gene is TRBJ2-1, the V gene TRBV2; 13 nucleotides match TRBD2. The V and J ends lost 6 bases and 6 bases, in that order; junction bases with no gene match: 5. Germline CDR1 reads SNHLY; CDR2 reads FYNNEI. This CDR3 region has 15 residues. CDR3 coding DNA: TGTGCCAGCAGGGTAAGACTAGCGGGAGGCAATGAGCAGTTCTTC. Translated: CASRVRLAGGNEQFF.

This chain links TRBV27 with TRBJ2-7; perhaps TRBD1 as D (6 bases). Trimming cost V 5 bases and J 2 bases, with 10 bases left between them. Germline V gives CDR1 MNHEY, CDR2 SMNVEV (reference sequence). CDR3 length: 13 residues. The CDR3 DNA sequence: TGTGCCAGCAGTCGTCGGGACACCTACGAGCAGTACTTC. Translated, it gives CASSRRDTYEQYF.

The chain recombines TRBV4-1 with TRBJ1-5; no clear D gene. The germline V gene has CDR1 MGHRA and CDR2 YSYEKL. Trimming removed 4 bases at V and 5 bases at J, with 12 bases between. The length of the CDR3 is 14 residues. The CDR3 DNA follows: TGCGCCAGCAGCCCTGCGCCAGGTTATCAGCCCCAGCATTTT. This gives the protein CASSPAPGYQPQHF.

The gene calls are TRBV28 and TRBJ2-7; D possibly uses TRBD1 or TRBD2 (5 bases each). The CDR3 has 12 amino acids. V lost 6 bases and J 6 bases, leaving 12 bases between the germline ends. CDR1 MDHEN and CDR2 SYDVKM come from the germline V gene. CDR3 protein: CASRKDGAEQYF. Here the CDR3 DNA reads TGTGCCAGCAGAAAAGACGGGGCCGAGCAGTACTTC. The full variable domain, with the rest looked up from reference TRBV28 and TRBJ2-7, is DVKVTQSSRYLVKRTGEKVFLECVQDMDHENMFWYRQDPGLGLRLIYFSYDVKMKEKGDIPEGYSVSREKKERFSLILESASTNQTSMYLCASRKDGAEQYFGPGTRLTVT.

This clonotype was seen a few times. The chain joins TRBV20-1 to TRBJ2-7, with D perhaps matching TRBD2 (5 bases). V lost 5 bases to trimming and J lost 7 bases, with 18 bases between them. Germline CDR1 reads DFQATT; CDR2 reads SNEGSKA (reference sequence). The CDR3 is 13 amino acids. CDR3 loop: CSASQPLAWEQYF. The CDR3 DNA reads as TGCAGTGCTTCACAACCTCTAGCTTGGGAGCAGTACTTC.

This clonotype was detected many times. The chain links TRBV3-1 to TRBJ2-5, with TRBD1 identical over 7 bases. V was clipped by 4 bases and J by 0 bases; unmatched bases: 11. The CDR3 is 17 residues long. Germline lookup yields CDR1 LGHDT and CDR2 YNNKEL (reference sequence). The CDR3 loop is CASSPITGTEYQETQYF. The CDR3 DNA reads as TGTGCCAGCAGCCCAATTACCGGGACAGAGTACCAAGAGACCCAGTACTTC.

The J gene is TRBJ2-7, the V gene TRBV7-8, with D hard to call. The CDR3 is 14 amino acids. V was pared by 4 bases and J by 2 bases, with 12 bases between. Germline-derived CDR1 and CDR2 are SGHVS and FQNEAQ. CDR3 sequence (DNA): TGTGCCAGCAGCTATCAGGACGGAACCTACGAGCAGTACTTC. It codes for CASSYQDGTYEQYF.

This rearrangement joins TRBV6-1 to TRBJ1-2; D ambiguous. Germline CDR1 is MNHNS and CDR2 is SASEGT. With 6 bases removed from V and 13 bases from J, the gap between germline ends came to 12 bases. This CDR3 spans 10 amino acids. The CDR3 nucleotides read TGTGCCAGCAGGGCAGCTAAATTCACCTTC. Translation: CASRAAKFTF.

The table lists this clonotype with a few counts. The V call is TRBV7-2, the J call TRBJ1-6; 7 bases match TRBD1. CDR3 size: 13 residues. Germline lookup yields CDR1 SGHTA and CDR2 FQGNSA. CDR3 nucleotide sequence: TGTGCGACAGGGCGGGAATCAATTTCACCCCTCCACTTT. This sequence encodes CATGRESISPLHF.

The chain uses TRBV29-1 and TRBJ1-1; D gene uncertain. The V end lost 4 bases, the J end lost 0 bases, and 9 bases lay between the germline ends. The germline V gene encodes CDR1 SQVTM and CDR2 ANQGSEA. This CDR3 region has 13 residues. The CDR3 DNA sequence: TGCAGCGTTGTCAGGACGATGAACACTGAAGCTTTCTTT. Its translation: CSVVRTMNTEAFF.

This clonotype was detected only a few times. The chain carries TRBV5-1 and TRBJ2-3; tentatively, D is TRBD2 (6 bases). Trimming took 0 bases from V and 6 from J, leaving 17 bases between them. CDR3 length equals 16 residues. Looked up from germline, CDR1 is SGHRS and CDR2 is YFSETQ. CDR3 in amino acids: CASSLDGRRGLDTQYF. The CDR3 DNA reads TGCGCCAGCAGCTTGGATGGTAGGAGGGGTCTGGATACGCAGTATTTT.

The genes are TRBV5-1 and TRBJ1-2; D not resolved. Germline lookup yields CDR1 SGHRS and CDR2 YFSETQ. The CDR3 is 16 amino acids. The V and J ends lost 0 bases and 5 bases respectively, with 17 bases between them. This CDR3 is CASSLVGGQAAYGYTF. CDR3 in DNA: TGCGCCAGCAGCTTGGTTGGCGGGCAGGCAGCGTATGGCTACACCTTC. Based on the CDR3 plus reference TRBV5-1 and TRBJ1-2, the full variable domain is KAGVTQTPRYLIKTRGQQVTLSCSPISGHRSVSWYQQTPGQGLQFLFEYFSETQRNKGNFPGRFSGRQFSNSRSEMNVSTLELGDSALYLCASSLVGGQAAYGYTFGSGTRLTVV.

Only one count was recorded for this clonotype. The V gene is TRBV20-1, the J gene TRBJ2-5, with D possibly being TRBD1 or TRBD2 (5 bases each). The CDR3 totals 11 residues. The V end was cut by 4 bases, the J end by 5 bases, with 8 bases between. Germline CDR1 and CDR2: DFQATT and SNEGSKA (reference sequence). CDR3 in amino acids: CSAMGVETQYF. The CDR3 nucleotides are TGCAGTGCTATGGGGGTGGAGACCCAGTACTTC.

This clonotype was picked up a small number of times. The J gene is TRBJ2-3, the V gene TRBV12-3 or TRBV12-4, with D perhaps matching TRBD2 (6 bases). V lost 7 bases and J lost 5, with 13 bases in between. The CDR3 covers 13 residues. The CDR3 DNA sequence: TGTGCCAGCAAAGGGGAGGCCCAAGATACGCAGTATTTT. Encoded protein: CASKGEAQDTQYF.